This T cell receptor beta chain was found in a study of spatial heterogeneity in lung cancer. Specified time point: blood at routine non-recurrence follow-up after resection. No cells were sorted before sequencing. The whole RNA sequenced was extracted from tumor, nontumor lung or frozen PBMC. TCRdb ran MiXCR on the 5' RACE reads and lists one entry per CDR3 protein. The sample contains some 110,000 distinct CDR3 sequences, about 12% of which appear only once. CDR3 size: 14 residues. The ends were cut back, 3 bases at V and 4 bases at J, with 10 bases in the middle. The clonotype comes from a male donor with early-stage non-small cell lung cancer. Sequencing used PBMCs, obtained at follow-up. V and J are TRBV12-3 or TRBV12-4 and TRBJ2-1; D possibly corresponds to TRBD2 (5 bases). In DNA, the CDR3 is TGTGCCAGCAGTTTCTCCGGGAAATACAATGAGCAGTTCTTC. Its translation is CASSFSGKYNEQFF.